A selection of T cell receptor beta chains follows, all from one sample in a study of blood T cell repertoires in COVID-19. The protocol was immunoSEQ multiplex PCR, while the TCRdb copy is restricted to in-frame clones and leaves out a portion. Counted here are 200,000 to 250,000 clones, around 90% occurring once; the ten biggest clones make up roughly 15%. Input material: PBMCs or T cells enriched from blood (not recorded which). Receptor source: a man aged 30-40 years who had been exposed to COVID-19. Both conserved end residues are part of each CDR3. D genes are given only for firm matches. Clone size is given for some rows only: seen once, a few or many times, or a class if the clone is expanded.

j_call v_call d_call clone_size cdr3_nt cdr3_aa
TRBJ2-1 TRBV4-1 TRBD2 - TGCGCCAGCAGCCAAGGGGGGGGGACTAGCGGCAAAAATGAGCAGTTCTTC CASSQGGGTSGKNEQFF
TRBJ2-3 TRBV5-1 TRBD1 - TGCGCCAGCACGGACAGGGCGGGCGGCACAGATACGCAGTATTTT CASTDRAGGTDTQYF
TRBJ1-1 TRBV14 - - TGTGCCAGCAGCCAAGGGCAGGTGACTGAAGCTTTCTTT CASSQGQVTEAFF
TRBJ2-5 TRBV4-2 TRBD2 - TGTGCCAGCAGCCAAGAAAGACCCTCTGGACTAGCGGGGGGTGGGCAAGAGACCCAGTACTTC CASSQERPSGLAGGGQETQYF
TRBJ1-1 TRBV19 - - TGTGCCAGTAGTATTTATTGGGCAGCGAACACTGAAGCTTTCTTT CASSIYWAANTEAFF
TRBJ2-3 TRBV14 - - TGTGCCAGCAGCCAATTTGCTAGCAGCACAGATACGCAGTATTTT CASSQFASSTDTQYF
TRBJ2-1 TRBV19 TRBD1 - TGTGCCAGACCGGACAGGAACAATGAGCAGTTCTTC CARPDRNNEQFF
TRBJ2-3 TRBV5-1 TRBD1 - TGCGCCAGCGAACAGGGGGCGAGCACAGATACGCAGTATTTT CASEQGASTDTQYF
TRBJ2-1 TRBV14 - once TGTGCCAGCAGCCAAGATCGTTACAATGAGCAGTTCTTC CASSQDRYNEQFF
TRBJ2-1 TRBV30 TRBD1 - TGTGCCGGACGCCGGGACAGCCCTATGAATGAGCAGTTCTTC CAGRRDSPMNEQFF
TRBJ2-1 TRBV13 TRBD1 once TGTGCCAGCAGCAGGGACAGGGGTAGTGAGCAGTTCTTC CASSRDRGSEQFF
TRBJ1-6 TRBV5-1 - - TGCGCCAGCAGCTTGGCGAGGGAGGGTTCACCCCTCCACTTT CASSLAREGSPLHF
TRBJ1-1 TRBV5-4 TRBD1 - TGTGCCAGCAGCCCCGGACAGGGGATGAACACTGAAGCTTTCTTT CASSPGQGMNTEAFF
TRBJ1-1 TRBV19 - - TGTGCAAGTAGGGTGGCGGCCGGCCTGAACACTGAAGCTTTCTTT CASRVAAGLNTEAFF
TRBJ2-7 TRBV5-1 - - TGCGCCAGCTCTCCCCGGGGGGCGAGGAGAGGCGAGCAGTACTTC CASSPRGARRGEQYF
TRBJ2-1 TRBV11-2 TRBD1 - TGTGCCAGCAGCTTCCAGGGGGCCTCCTACAATGAGCAGTTCTTC CASSFQGASYNEQFF
TRBJ2-1 TRBV10-3 - - TGTGCCATCACCGGGGGACGGAATGAGCAGTTCTTC CAITGGRNEQFF
TRBJ2-1 TRBV6-2/TRBV6-3 TRBD2 once TGTGCCAGCAGTCCCTACCTAGCGGGGGGGTCAAACAATGAGCAGTTCTTC CASSPYLAGGSNNEQFF
TRBJ2-5 TRBV7-2 TRBD1 - TGTGCCAGCCTACGGGACAGGGGGCGTTGGGAGACCCAGTACTTC CASLRDRGRWETQYF
TRBJ2-1 TRBV3-1/TRBV3-2 - - TGTGCCAGCAGCCAAGGGGCCATATACAATGAGCAGTTCTTC CASSQGAIYNEQFF
TRBJ2-1 TRBV4-2 - many TGTGCCAGCAGCCAAGGTGGCGGGACTAATGAGCAGTTCTTC CASSQGGGTNEQFF
TRBJ1-2 TRBV19 - - TGTGCCAGTAGTACCCAACAGGGTTGGATTGGCTACACCTTC CASSTQQGWIGYTF